This T cell receptor beta chain was profiled in a study of blood T cells in healthy people across ages. Study results and caveats: The fall in TCR beta diversity per million T cells was roughly linear with age.

This CDR3 has 17 residues. V gave up 4 bases and J gave up 3 bases; unmatched junction bases: 10. CDR1 is MGHRA, CDR2 YSYEKL, per germline. Samples had at least 7 million PBMCs isolated from them. Combining a sample-barcoded 5' primer with a J-beta primer mix, a second PCR ran for roughly 7 to 12 cycles. Every single cDNA molecule received a tag from a template-switch adaptor with 12 random nucleotides. The study obtained at least 3 million CDR3-containing paired-end reads from every sample. TCRdb passed the 5' RACE reads through MiXCR, listing each CDR3 protein once. The sample carries around 690,000 distinct CDR3 sequences, around three fifths recorded once. Notes on this clonotype: Antigen unknown.

The specimen sequenced was blood. The chain couples TRBV4-1 to TRBJ2-3; 10 positions match TRBD2. The sequence was obtained from a man aged 55-75 years in good health. CDR3 bases: TGCGCCAGCAGCCCCTCCCAAGCGGGGGGGAGGACAGATACGCAGTATTTT. This gives the protein CASSPSQAGGRTDTQYF.